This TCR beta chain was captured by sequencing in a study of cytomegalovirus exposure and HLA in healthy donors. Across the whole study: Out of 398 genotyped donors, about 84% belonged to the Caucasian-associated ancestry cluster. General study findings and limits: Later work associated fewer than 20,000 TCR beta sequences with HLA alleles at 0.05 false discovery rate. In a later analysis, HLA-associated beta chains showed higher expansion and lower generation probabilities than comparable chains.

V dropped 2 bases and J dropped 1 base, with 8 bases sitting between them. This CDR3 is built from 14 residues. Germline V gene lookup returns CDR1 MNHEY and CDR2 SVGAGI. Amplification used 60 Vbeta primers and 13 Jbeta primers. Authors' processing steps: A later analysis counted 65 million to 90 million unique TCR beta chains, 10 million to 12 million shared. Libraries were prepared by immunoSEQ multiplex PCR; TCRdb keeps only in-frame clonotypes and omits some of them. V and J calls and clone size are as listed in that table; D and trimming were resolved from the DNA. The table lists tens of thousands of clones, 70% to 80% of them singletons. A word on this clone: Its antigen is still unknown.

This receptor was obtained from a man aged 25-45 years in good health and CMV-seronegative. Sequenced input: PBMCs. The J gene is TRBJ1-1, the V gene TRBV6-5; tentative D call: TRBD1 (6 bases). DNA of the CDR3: TGTGCCAGCAGTTACCCGGACAGGAACACTGAAGCTTTCTTT. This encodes CASSYPDRNTEAFF.